These 14 T cell receptor beta chains originate from one sample sequenced in a study of blood T cell repertoires in COVID-19. Clones were sequenced by immunoSEQ multiplex PCR, and TCRdb holds only the in-frame ones, with some missing. The sample shows fewer than 110,000 clones, around 92% of them seen only once. The material sequenced was peripheral blood. The receptors here all came from a man over 45 with active COVID-19.

The rearrangement uses TRBV30 and TRBJ1-6; TRBD1 matches at 8 bases. Per the germline V gene, CDR1 is GTSNPN and CDR2 is SVGIG (reference sequence). CDR3 length: 14 residues. The J segment lost 7 bases and the V segment lost 1 base, leaving 3 bases of the junction unmatched. The CDR3: CAWSGQGKNSPLHF. CDR3 bases: TGTGCCTGGAGTGGACAGGGGAAAAATTCACCCCTCCACTTT.

This chain connects TRBV13 to TRBJ2-1, with D perhaps matching TRBD1 (6 bases). The ends were cut back, 0 bases at V and 11 bases at J, with 8 bases in the middle. From germline, CDR1 is PRHDT and CDR2 FYEKMQ (reference sequence). This CDR3 has 12 amino acids. CDR3 in DNA: TGTGCCAGCAGCTTAGGCAGGGGCCAGCAGTTCTTC. Residues: CASSLGRGQQFF. Full variable domain (outside the CDR3, taken from reference TRBV13 and TRBJ2-1): AAGVIQSPRHLIKEKRETATLKCYPIPRHDTVYWYQQGPGQDPQFLISFYEKMQSDKGSIPDRFSAQQFSDYHSELNMSSLELGDSALYFCASSLGRGQQFFGPGTRLTVL.

The chain links TRBV3-1 (or the pseudogene TRBV3-2) to TRBJ2-7, with 15 bases that match TRBD2. Germline assignment: CDR1 LGHDT and CDR2 YNNKEL (reference sequence). The CDR3 has 15 amino acids. Trimming at V came to 4 bases and at J to 3 bases, leaving 1 base not matched to a gene. The CDR3 here is CASSRGLAGGYEQYF. In DNA, the CDR3 is TGTGCCAGCAGCCGGGGACTAGCGGGAGGCTACGAGCAGTACTTC.

The chain employs TRBV19 and TRBJ2-5, with TRBD2 identical over 10 bases. This CDR3 region has 16 residues. Germline V gene sequence: CDR1 LNHDA, CDR2 SQIVND (reference sequence). After removal of 0 bases from V and 5 bases from J, the junction contained 6 bases not matched to a gene. This CDR3 reads CASSIEKREGLETQYF. CDR3 sequence (DNA): TGTGCCAGTAGTATAGAAAAGCGGGAGGGCCTCGAGACCCAGTACTTC.

This clone was observed a single time. This chain uses TRBV7-9 with TRBJ2-3; 10 bases are shared with TRBD2. Germline CDR1 reads SEHNR; CDR2 reads FQNEAQ (reference sequence). CDR3 length equals 16 residues. J gave up 7 bases and V 3 bases, and 10 bases lay outside the gene matches. CDR3 bases: TGTGCCAGCAGCTTGTATAGCGGGAGGAACCAGAATACGCAGTATTTT. Residues: CASSLYSGRNQNTQYF.

The DNA for the CDR3 is TGTGCCAGTAGTGTATCGGGACAGCTCGGAAGGACCCAGTACTTC. Translation: CASSVSGQLGRTQYF. The chain has TRBV19 and TRBJ2-5; 7 bases are a match to TRBD1. The J segment lost 7 bases and the V segment lost 5 bases, leaving 13 bases of the junction unmatched. Germline CDR1 LNHDA, CDR2 SQIVND (reference sequence). The CDR3 length is 15 residues.

This chain joins TRBV5-1 and TRBJ2-3; D might be TRBD2 (6 bases). The V and J ends lost 0 bases and 0 bases respectively, with 11 bases between them. There are 16 residues in the CDR3. Looked up from germline, CDR1 is SGHRS and CDR2 is YFSETQ. The chain's CDR3 is CASSLVGGASTDTQYF. As DNA, the CDR3 is TGCGCCAGCAGCTTGGTGGGGGGAGCCAGCACAGATACGCAGTATTTT.

The chain employs TRBV11-3 and TRBJ2-3, with 10 bases lining up with TRBD2. Trimming at V came to 2 bases and at J to 2 bases, leaving 1 base not matched to a gene. Germline assignment: CDR1 SGHNT and CDR2 YENEEA. CDR3 length: 15 residues. CDR3 DNA: TGTGCCAGCAGCTTAACTAGCGGGATCACAGATACGCAGTATTTT. This codes for CASSLTSGITDTQYF.

CDR3 nucleotide sequence: TGTGCCAGCAGGACGGGCGGGAGACACGAGCAGTTCTTC. Residues: CASRTGGRHEQFF. The chain uses TRBV28 and TRBJ2-1; TRBD2 aligns across 7 bases. V dropped 6 bases and J dropped 10; count of bases not matched to a gene: 9. The CDR3 runs 13 residues. CDR1 is MDHEN, CDR2 SYDVKM, per germline.

J is TRBJ1-2 and V is TRBV7-9; D is possibly TRBD1 (6 bases). The CDR3 runs 13 residues. Between the trimmed V and J ends, which lost 2 bases and 4 bases, there was a span of 8 bases. CDR1 is SEHNR, CDR2 FQNEAQ, per germline (reference sequence). CDR3 amino acids: CASSLRGGYGYTF. CDR3 DNA: TGTGCCAGCAGCTTACGAGGGGGCTATGGCTACACCTTC.

This chain joins TRBV14 and TRBJ2-5, with 9 bases identical to TRBD1. With 1 base clipped from V and 1 base from J, the junction kept 7 bases outside the gene matches. The CDR3 length is 17 residues. Germline values: CDR1 SGHDN, CDR2 FVKESK. CDR3 sequence (DNA): TGTGCCAGCAGCCAAGTCTCGTTGGGACAGGGCCAAGAGACCCAGTACTTC. Encoded protein: CASSQVSLGQGQETQYF. The full variable domain, rest sourced from reference TRBV14 and TRBJ2-5, is EAGVTQFPSHSVIEKGQTVTLRCDPISGHDNLYWYRRVMGKEIKFLLHFVKESKQDESGMPNNRFLAERTGGTYSTLKVQPAELEDSGVYFCASSQVSLGQGQETQYFGPGTRLLVL.

The chain recombines TRBV5-6 with TRBJ2-7; D may be TRBD2 (5 bases). V was trimmed by 0 bases and J by 4 bases, leaving 11 bases between them. Germline V gene sequence: CDR1 SGHDT, CDR2 YYEEEE. The CDR3 runs to 14 residues. The CDR3 reads CASSLVATGYEQYF. As DNA, the CDR3 is TGTGCCAGCAGCTTGGTAGCGACCGGGTACGAGCAGTACTTC.

The J gene is TRBJ1-5, the V gene TRBV7-8; D might be TRBD1 (6 bases). In germline, CDR1 is SGHVS, CDR2 FQNEAQ. CDR3 length equals 17 residues. Between the trimmed V and J ends, which lost 2 bases and 0 bases, there was a span of 14 bases. The CDR3 protein is CASSLNPTGFSNQPQHF. The CDR3 nucleotides read TGTGCCAGCAGCTTAAATCCCACAGGGTTTAGCAATCAGCCCCAGCATTTT.

The chain couples TRBV4-2 to TRBJ2-2; the D is unclear. Deletions cut 4 bases from V and 1 base from J, with 19 bases between. Per the germline V gene, CDR1 is LGHNA and CDR2 is YNFKEQ. This CDR3 contains 18 residues. CDR3 protein: CASSLAVATSMNTGELFF. The CDR3 region has the DNA TGTGCCAGCAGCCTAGCCGTAGCCACTTCCATGAACACCGGGGAGCTGTTTTTT.